The 10 T cell receptor beta chains below all came from one sample that was sequenced in a study of identical twins. TCRdb ran MiXCR on the 5' RACE reads and lists one entry per CDR3 protein. The table has about 1.7 million distinct CDR3 sequences, about 32% seen once. The specimen sequenced was cord blood. Every receptor here comes from a newborn girl in good health.

This clonotype was counted ten times or more. Here the CDR3 reads CASSLWTGVTYEQYF. CDR3 coding DNA: TGTGCCAGCAGTTTATGGACAGGCGTAACCTACGAGCAGTACTTC. The chain joins TRBV28 to TRBJ2-7; D may be TRBD1 (6 bases). Per the germline V gene, CDR1 is MDHEN and CDR2 is SYDVKM. There are 15 residues in the CDR3. Between the trimmed V and J ends, which lost 0 bases and 2 bases, there was a span of 11 bases. The full variable domain, its missing parts supplied by reference TRBV28 and TRBJ2-7, is DVKVTQSSRYLVKRTGEKVFLECVQDMDHENMFWYRQDPGLGLRLIYFSYDVKMKEKGDIPEGYSVSREKKERFSLILESASTNQTSMYLCASSLWTGVTYEQYFGPGTRLTVT.

The rearrangement joins TRBV5-1 to TRBJ2-1, with D possibly being TRBD2 (5 bases). The germline V gene encodes CDR1 SGHRS and CDR2 YFSETQ. The V end was cut by 4 bases, the J end by 6 bases, with 17 bases between. The CDR3 has 15 residues. The CDR3 loop is CASSRIGLPPNEQFF. The CDR3 coding sequence is TGCGCCAGCAGCCGAATTGGACTCCCTCCCAATGAGCAGTTCTTC.

This chain connects TRBV7-8 to TRBJ2-1; 8 bases are shared with TRBD2. After removal of 0 bases from V and 1 base from J, the junction contained 11 bases not matched to a gene. CDR1 SGHVS and CDR2 FQNEAQ come from the germline V gene. The CDR3 has 19 amino acids. CDR3 sequence (DNA): TGTGCCAGCAGCTTAGCGCGAACGGGAGGGCCTAAGTCCTACAATGAGCAGTTCTTC. The encoded protein is CASSLARTGGPKSYNEQFF. The whole variable domain, filled in from reference TRBV7-8 and TRBJ2-1, reads GAGVSQSPRYKVAKRGQDVALRCDPISGHVSLFWYQQALGQGPEFLTYFQNEAQLDKSGLPSDRFFAERPEGSVSTLKIQRTQQEDSAVYLCASSLARTGGPKSYNEQFFGPGTRLTVL.

This clonotype was recorded a few times. The chain couples TRBV11-2 to TRBJ2-3, with TRBD2 matching 9 bases. This CDR3 is built from 16 residues. Germline CDR1 is SGHAT and CDR2 is FQNNGV. V shed 8 bases, J shed 2 bases, and the junction held 11 bases outside the gene matches. In nucleotides, the CDR3 is TGTGCCAGCCCCCCCCGTAGCGGGGGTCTCACAGATACGCAGTATTTT. It codes for CASPPRSGGLTDTQYF. Together with reference TRBV11-2 and TRBJ2-3, the CDR3 gives the full variable domain: EAGVAQSPRYKIIEKRQSVAFWCNPISGHATLYWYQQILGQGPKLLIQFQNNGVVDDSQLPKDRFSAERLKGVDSTLKIQPAKLEDSAVYLCASPPRSGGLTDTQYFGPGTRLTVL.

The V gene is TRBV30, the J gene TRBJ2-3, with 16 nucleotides matching TRBD2. Germline V lookup: CDR1 GTSNPN, CDR2 SVGIG (reference sequence). With 5 bases clipped from V and 6 bases from J, the junction kept 5 bases outside the gene matches. The CDR3 consists of 15 residues. In DNA, the CDR3 is TGTGCCTGGGGCCCGGGACTAGCGGGGGGGGATACGCAGTATTTT. This translates into CAWGPGLAGGDTQYF.

The V gene is TRBV10-3, the J gene TRBJ2-5, with D hard to call. Looked up from germline, CDR1 is ENHRY and CDR2 is SYGVKD. The CDR3 spans 15 residues. V gave up 2 bases and J gave up 2 bases, with 12 bases separating them. CDR3 sequence (DNA): TGTGCCATCAGTGAGCTCTCAGCCCCTCAAGAGACCCAGTACTTC. This sequence encodes CAISELSAPQETQYF.

Ten or more counts support this clonotype. V and J are TRBV20-1 and TRBJ2-7, with D possibly matching TRBD1 (5 bases). Germline V gene sequence: CDR1 DFQATT, CDR2 SNEGSKA (reference sequence). Trimming took 3 bases from V and 1 from J, leaving 7 bases between them. The CDR3 covers 12 residues. The CDR3 sequence is CSASPGSYEQYF. CDR3 DNA: TGCAGTGCTAGCCCAGGGTCCTACGAGCAGTACTTC.

The V and J genes are TRBV29-1 and TRBJ1-4; D possibly corresponds to TRBD1 (6 bases). Deletions cut 5 bases from V and 4 bases from J, with 11 bases between. The germline V gene has CDR1 SQVTM and CDR2 ANQGSEA. The CDR3 totals 13 residues. The CDR3 nucleotides read TGCAGCGTTACAGGGTCCTTTAATGAAAAACTGTTTTTT. The encoded protein is CSVTGSFNEKLFF.

This clonotype appeared a few times. The chain is built from TRBV20-1 and TRBJ1-5, with TRBD1 matching over 8 bases. Unmatched junction bases numbered 5, after V lost 5 bases and J lost 2 bases. In germline, CDR1 is DFQATT, CDR2 SNEGSKA (reference sequence). CDR3 size: 14 residues. For the CDR3, the DNA is TGCAGTGCTGGACAGGGAAGGGGCAATCAGCCCCAGCATTTT. This codes for CSAGQGRGNQPQHF.

In its sample, this clonotype was seen many times. This chain's CDR3 is CASSFNEKLFF. The CDR3 nucleotides read TGTGCCAGCAGCTTTAATGAAAAACTGTTTTTT. The chain employs TRBV12-3 or TRBV12-4 and TRBJ1-4; D gene ambiguous. Trimming stripped 6 bases from V and 4 bases from J, with 3 bases between. The CDR3 is 11 amino acids.